A selection of T cell receptor beta chains follows, all from one sample in a study of T cells expressing NK-cell markers. TCRdb reprocessed the 5' RACE reads and keeps a single row for each CDR3 protein, giving no DNA. The ten most abundant clones cover about 39% of a sample with 150,000 to 180,000 distinct CDR3 sequences. Sequenced: blood T cells: a sorted CD56 or NKG2C T cell subset, CD4+ or CD8+ T cells, or bulk PBMC T cells (not recorded which). The receptors were sampled from a woman aged 45-65 years in good health. Each CDR3 is given with its conserved first and last residue.

V,J,CDR3
TRBV27,TRBJ2-7,CASSLLGSGEQYF
TRBV27,TRBJ2-1,CASSLQETGLVEQFF
TRBV5-1,TRBJ2-5,CASRPRGGETQYF
TRBV3-1,TRBJ2-1,CASSQVLVNEQFF
TRBV5-1,TRBJ1-4,CASSLEVASEKLFF
TRBV15,TRBJ1-1,CATSMGQGTFEAFF
TRBV3-1,TRBJ2-1,CASSQGQFSSYNEQFF
TRBV11-2,TRBJ2-7,CASSLGGLEQYF
TRBV4-1,TRBJ2-1,CASSQPGLAGEQFF
TRBV7-9,TRBJ2-4,CASSAHPAAKNIQYF
TRBV6-5,TRBJ2-2,CATLGQLYSGELFF
TRBV20-1,TRBJ2-1,CSARVLGTSQVEQFF
TRBV27,TRBJ2-1,CASSTDPTPYNEQFF
TRBV2,TRBJ2-2,CASSEAGLAWGTGELFF
TRBV7-9,TRBJ2-1,CASSLRDPHNEQFF
TRBV5-1,TRBJ1-1,CASSLWSVNTEAFF
TRBV14,TRBJ2-2,CASSQMNTGELFF
TRBV20-1,TRBJ2-1,CSARDMLGFSGVGQFF
TRBV27,TRBJ1-5,CASRGVRPPQHF
TRBV20-1,TRBJ2-3,CSAKRERGSADTQYF
TRBV7-8,TRBJ2-1,CASSLSAGGANEQFF
TRBV19,TRBJ2-2,CASSIDTDGTGELFF